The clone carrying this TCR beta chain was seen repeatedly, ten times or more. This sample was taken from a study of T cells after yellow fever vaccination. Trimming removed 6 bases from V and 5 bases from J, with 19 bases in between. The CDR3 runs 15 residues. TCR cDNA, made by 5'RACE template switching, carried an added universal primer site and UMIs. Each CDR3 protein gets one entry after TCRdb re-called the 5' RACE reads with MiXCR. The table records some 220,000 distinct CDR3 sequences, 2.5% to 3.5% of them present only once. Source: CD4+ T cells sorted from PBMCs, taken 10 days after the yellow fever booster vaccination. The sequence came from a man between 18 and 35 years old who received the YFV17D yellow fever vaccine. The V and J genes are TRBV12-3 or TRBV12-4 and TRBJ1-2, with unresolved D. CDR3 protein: CASRRTVLGVYGYTF. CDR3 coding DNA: TGTGCCAGCAGAAGGACGGTTCTGGGCGTTTATGGCTACACCTTC.